The subject of this entry is one TCR beta chain. Its antigen is unknown. Barcoded TCR alpha and TCR beta cDNA libraries with UMIs came from 5'RACE using constant-segment primers. TCRdb used MiXCR to reprocess the 5' RACE reads, holding one entry per CDR3 protein. This sample has roughly 560,000 distinct CDR3 sequences, with around 21% found just once. Per the germline V gene, CDR1 is SGHTA and CDR2 is FQGTGA. The CDR3 spans 13 residues. V was clipped by 3 bases and J by 5 bases, with 8 bases between them. The data stem from a study of T-cell memory formation after mild COVID-19. Regarding the study as a whole: Among clones contracting day 15 to 85, CD4/CD8 was balanced, whereas later expanders leaned CD4+.

Material: PBMCs or a T cell subset sorted from them (not recorded which). The chain has TRBV7-3 and TRBJ1-5; D not certain. This sequence was found in an adult woman who had mild COVID-19 (a few samples of this study predate the infection). Cell type and time point are not known. CDR3 loop: CASSLGSHQPQHF. Here the CDR3 DNA reads TGTGCCAGCAGCTTGGGCTCCCATCAGCCCCAGCATTTT.